The 4 T cell receptor beta chains below come from one sample, sequenced in a study of type 1 regulatory T cells. Study outcomes and limitations: Compared with non-type 1 regulatory T cells, type 1 regulatory T cells showed a more restricted TCR repertoire.

Their recognized antigens are unknown. A single record per CDR3 protein comes from TCRdb applying MiXCR to the reads. The data show under 75,000 distinct CDR3 sequences, about 20% seen once. Sequenced: cultured type 1 regulatory T (Tr1) cells, either the whole culture or a sorted fraction (not recorded which). The receptors originated from a human donor in good health.

About this clonotype: The junction and the germline gene differ at one end; a read error may be behind it. The chain carries TRBV27 and TRBJ2-7, with 7 bases fitting TRBD2. CDR1 MNHEY and CDR2 SMNVEV come from the germline V gene (reference sequence). The CDR3 runs to 13 residues. CDR3 coding DNA: TGTGCCAGCAGCGGGAGGTCCCACTACGAGCGGTACTTC. It is translated as CASSGRSHYERYF.

This clonotype showed up just a few times. The J gene is TRBJ1-2, the V gene TRBV5-1; D uncertain. The V end was cut by 0 bases, the J end by 4 bases, with 13 bases between. The CDR3 is 15 residues long. Germline CDR1 is SGHRS and CDR2 is YFSETQ. The CDR3 sequence is CASSLADTRGYGYTF. The CDR3 nucleotides read TGCGCCAGCAGCTTGGCCGACACCCGGGGCTATGGCTACACCTTC.

This chain links TRBV5-5 with TRBJ2-5, with D hard to call. The germline CDR1 and CDR2 sequences are SGHKS and YYEKEE (reference sequence). This CDR3 has 13 residues. Trimming removed 0 bases from V and 4 bases from J, with 7 bases in between. The CDR3 is CASSLGGIETQYF. CDR3 nucleotide sequence: TGTGCCAGCAGCTTGGGCGGTATAGAGACCCAGTACTTC.

V usage is TRBV5-1 and J usage is TRBJ2-2; TRBD2 matches 10 bases. The J segment lost 0 bases and the V segment lost 1 base, leaving 9 bases of the junction unmatched. The germline gives CDR1 SGHRS, CDR2 YFSETQ. The CDR3 length is 19 residues. In DNA form, the CDR3 reads TGCGCCAGCAGCTTGTGGCCCAGCGGGAGGGCCACGAACACCGGGGAGCTGTTTTTT. Translating it yields CASSLWPSGRATNTGELFF. Together with reference TRBV5-1 and TRBJ2-2, the CDR3 gives the full variable domain: KAGVTQTPRYLIKTRGQQVTLSCSPISGHRSVSWYQQTPGQGLQFLFEYFSETQRNKGNFPGRFSGRQFSNSRSEMNVSTLELGDSALYLCASSLWPSGRATNTGELFFGEGSRLTVL.